Reported below is one T cell receptor (beta chain). What antigen it recognizes has not been identified. The sample comes from a study of monozygotic twins with inflammatory bowel disease (dated by TCRdb to the late 2010s). With respect to the entire study: A total of some 30 monozygotic twin pairs were included in the full study, comprising nine German pairs (four IBD-concordant, five IBD-discordant) and 19 IBD-discordant Danish pairs. Within discordant pairs, disease-associated traits were sought mainly by comparing IBD patients with their genetically identical healthy co-twins. Each individual had, on average, about 151 000 unique TCRalpha sequences and 181 000 unique TCRbeta sequences available for analysis.

From each donor, a roughly 2.5 ml peripheral blood sample was drawn into PAXgene tubes and stored at -80 degrees C. Total RNA was isolated from whole blood with the PAXgene blood miRNA kit on an automated QIAcube, without T cell sorting. Peripheral blood from monozygotic twin pairs concordant or discordant for inflammatory bowel disease was subjected to deep TCRalpha and TCRbeta repertoire profiling with unique molecular barcoding. For every twin pair, smoking habits were documented, and each individual was categorised as a current, former or never smoker. Libraries were constructed by 5' RACE. For each TCR library, approximately 3,700 ng of total RNA was used. For each sample, cDNA synthesis with SMARTScribe reverse transcriptase was split into eight separate reactions. During cDNA synthesis, template switching introduced unique molecular identifiers that contained a 6-nucleotide sample barcode. Amplification of TCRalpha and TCRbeta cDNA involved two nested PCRs of 16 and 9 cycles, and each PCR was followed by bead purification. Before amplification, the cDNA was treated with uracil DNA-glycosylase and purified using the QIAquick PCR purification kit. The second PCR was the step at which Illumina TruSeq-compatible adapters and sample-specific barcodes were added. TapeStation and Qubit were used to check library quality and concentration, and 4 to 6 ng of each library went into the pool. Pooled libraries were sequenced on an Illumina HiSeq2500 single-index Rapid Run with 2 x 100 bp reads and custom sequencing primers. On the authors' methods: MiGEC version 1.2.6 was used for UMI-based consensus assembly, which corrected PCR and sequencing errors. V(D)J alignment, clonotype assembly and CDR3 extraction were performed with MiXCR version 2.1.1. Gene usage, clonotype sharing and MAIT/NKT TCR abundance were normalised by analysing the top 1000, 10 000 and 20 000 clonotypes per sample. Diversity was computed as the inverse Simpson index with the vegan R package after downsampling to 27 000 UMIs. Paired Mann-Whitney U tests on discordant twin pairs were used, with Benjamini-Hochberg multiple-testing correction. Through TCRdb reprocessing, the reads give one entry per CDR3 protein sequence; DNA is omitted. TCRdb's processing, not the study's, gives the V and J calls here. Per the sample table, the count is about 420,000 distinct CDR3 sequences. The ten biggest clones cover 2% to 3% of the sample.

What the authors observed across the whole study: Because patients were on differing immunosuppressive treatments, the repertoires may have picked up extra background noise and inter-individual variability. Concordant and discordant twins showed no difference in repertoire similarity, possibly because of limited statistical power. TCRbeta repertoire diversity, by inverse Simpson index, was decreased in IBD patients compared with their healthy co-twins. Compared with healthy twins, IBD patients had fewer clonotypes in common with other individuals, a difference most pronounced in patients showing signs of disease activity. Different T cell subtypes could not be distinguished in the analysis. The results gave no support for a single strong signal or clonotype linked to IBD.

The source material was blood. The clonotype originates from a human donor with ulcerative colitis or Crohn's disease, or a healthy co-twin of an affected twin (not recorded which).

The CDR3 corresponds to CASSVRGMRTEAFF. The V gene is TRBV12-3 or TRBV12-4 and the J gene is TRBJ1-1; absent DNA, TCRdb's TRBD1 call cannot be checked. Measured from the cysteine to the phenylalanine, the CDR3 is 14 residues long. The protein alone is recorded here.